The entry that follows covers one TCR beta chain sequence. The PCR used 60 Vbeta and 13 Jbeta primers. Some clones are missing from TCRdb's copy, which holds only in-frame ones; the method was immunoSEQ multiplex PCR. This sample has about 140,000 clones, with 75% to 80% found just once. The sample is drawn from a study of cytomegalovirus exposure and HLA in healthy donors. Nominally healthy donors provided the samples, though records likely missed some immune exposures. Germline V gives CDR1 MGHRA, CDR2 YSYEKL. Trimming pared 3 bases from V and 7 bases from J, leaving 15 bases between. The CDR3 has 14 amino acids.

The TCR comes from a female donor in good health and CMV-seronegative. The chain is built from TRBV4-1 and TRBJ2-5, with no clear D. Input material: PBMCs. The DNA of the CDR3 is TGCGCCAGCAGCCACCACGGAATAGAGCGGACCCAGTACTTC. It is translated as CASSHHGIERTQYF.